This record covers a single TCR beta chain. The record originates from a study of control samples from healthy donors and cancer patients. There are 15 residues in the CDR3. Germline CDR1 is LNHDA and CDR2 is SQIVND (reference sequence). The trim removed 7 bases at V and 0 bases at J, leaving 8 bases unmatched. The data were produced by immunoSEQ multiplex PCR, yet TCRdb's version contains in-frame clones alone and is incomplete. The sample yields tens of thousands of clones, roughly nine tenths seen once. The V and J genes are TRBV19 and TRBJ1-2; 7 positions agree with TRBD1. The sequence derives from a woman aged 18-30 years in good health. The sequenced sample was blood. CDR3 protein: CASKQGREANYGYTF. The CDR3 nucleotides read TGTGCCAGTAAACAGGGGAGGGAAGCTAACTATGGCTACACCTTC.